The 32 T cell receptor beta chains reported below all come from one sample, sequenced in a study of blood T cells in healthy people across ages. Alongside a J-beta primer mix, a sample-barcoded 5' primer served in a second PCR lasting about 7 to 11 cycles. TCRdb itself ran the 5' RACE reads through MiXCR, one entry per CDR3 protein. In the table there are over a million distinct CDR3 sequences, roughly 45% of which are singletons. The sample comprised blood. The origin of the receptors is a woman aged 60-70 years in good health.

This chain's CDR3 is CSARGQGGAGTGELFF. The CDR3 DNA reads as TGCAGTGCTAGAGGCCAGGGGGGCGCGGGCACCGGGGAGCTGTTTTTT. This sequence joins TRBV20-1 and TRBJ2-2; a weak D match, TRBD1 (7 bases). Trimming took 1 base from V and 4 from J, leaving 16 bases between them. The CDR3 spans 16 residues. The V gene's germline CDR1 is DFQATT and CDR2 SNEGSKA (reference sequence).

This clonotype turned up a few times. The CDR3 spells CASSNQMDNEKLFF. DNA of the CDR3: TGCGCCAGCAGCAATCAAATGGATAATGAAAAACTGTTTTTT. The rearrangement uses TRBV5-1 and TRBJ1-4, with unresolved D. The CDR3 is 14 residues long. From germline, CDR1 is SGHRS and CDR2 YFSETQ. The V and J ends lost 4 bases and 4 bases respectively, with 11 bases between them.

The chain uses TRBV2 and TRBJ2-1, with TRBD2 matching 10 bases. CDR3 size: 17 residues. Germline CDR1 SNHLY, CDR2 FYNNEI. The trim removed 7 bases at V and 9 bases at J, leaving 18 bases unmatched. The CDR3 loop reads CASNEGIAAGGPIEQFF. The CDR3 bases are TGTGCCAGCAACGAGGGGATAGCAGCGGGAGGGCCCATTGAGCAGTTCTTC.

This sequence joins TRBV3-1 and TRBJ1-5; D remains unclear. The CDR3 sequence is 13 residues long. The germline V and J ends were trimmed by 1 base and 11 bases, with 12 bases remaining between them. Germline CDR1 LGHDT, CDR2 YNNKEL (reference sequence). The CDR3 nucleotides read TGTGCCAGCAGCCAAGCCCCCCATGTGACCCAGCATTTT. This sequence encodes CASSQAPHVTQHF.

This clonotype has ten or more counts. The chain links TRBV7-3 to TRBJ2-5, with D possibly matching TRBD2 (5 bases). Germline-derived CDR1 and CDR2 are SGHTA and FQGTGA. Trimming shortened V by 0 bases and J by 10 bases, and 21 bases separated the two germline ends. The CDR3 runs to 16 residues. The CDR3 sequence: CASSLTGEESGKGQYF. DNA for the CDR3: TGTGCCAGCAGCTTAACGGGTGAAGAGTCGGGAAAGGGCCAGTACTTC. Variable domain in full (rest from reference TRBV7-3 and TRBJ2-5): GAGVSQTPSNKVTEKGKYVELRCDPISGHTALYWYRQSLGQGPEFLIYFQGTGAADDSGLPNDRFFAVRPEGSVSTLKIQRTERGDSAVYLCASSLTGEESGKGQYFGPGTRLLVL.

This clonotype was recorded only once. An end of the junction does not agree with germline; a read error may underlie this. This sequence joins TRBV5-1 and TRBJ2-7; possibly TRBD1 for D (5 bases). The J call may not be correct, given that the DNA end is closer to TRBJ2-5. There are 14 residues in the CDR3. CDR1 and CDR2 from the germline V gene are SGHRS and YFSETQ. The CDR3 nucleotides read TGCACCAGCAGCTTGGCCGAAGGGGCCGAGACCCAGTACTTC. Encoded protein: CTSSLAEGAETQYF.

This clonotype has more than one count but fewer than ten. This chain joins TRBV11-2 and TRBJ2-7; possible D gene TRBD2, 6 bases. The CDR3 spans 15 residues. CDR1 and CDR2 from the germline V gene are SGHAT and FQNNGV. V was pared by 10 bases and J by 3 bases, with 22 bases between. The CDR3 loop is CATSVGGGNFYEQYF. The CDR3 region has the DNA TGTGCCACCTCAGTAGGAGGCGGGAACTTCTACGAGCAGTACTTC.

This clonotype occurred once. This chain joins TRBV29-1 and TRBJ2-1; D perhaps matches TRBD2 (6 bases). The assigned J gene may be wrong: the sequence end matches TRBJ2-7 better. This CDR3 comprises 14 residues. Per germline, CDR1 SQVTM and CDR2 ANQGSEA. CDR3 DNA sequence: TGCAGCGTGAGGAGGGGAAACTCCTACAATGAGCAGTACTTC. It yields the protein CSVRRGNSYNEQYF.

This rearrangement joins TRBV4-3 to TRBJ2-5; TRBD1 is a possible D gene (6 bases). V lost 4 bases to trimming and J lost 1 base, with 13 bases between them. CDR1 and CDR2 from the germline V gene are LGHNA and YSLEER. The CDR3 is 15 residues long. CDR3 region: CASSPGTTRQETQYF. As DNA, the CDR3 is TGCGCCAGCAGCCCCGGGACAACACGCCAAGAGACCCAGTACTTC.

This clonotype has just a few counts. CDR3 coding DNA: TGCGCCAGCAGCTTGGTTCTTGGTAATGAGCAGTTCTTC. It encodes CASSLVLGNEQFF. V gene TRBV5-1 combines with J gene TRBJ2-1, with D unclear. Trimming shortened V by 0 bases and J by 7 bases, and 8 bases separated the two germline ends. The V gene's germline CDR1 is SGHRS and CDR2 YFSETQ. The CDR3 runs 13 residues.

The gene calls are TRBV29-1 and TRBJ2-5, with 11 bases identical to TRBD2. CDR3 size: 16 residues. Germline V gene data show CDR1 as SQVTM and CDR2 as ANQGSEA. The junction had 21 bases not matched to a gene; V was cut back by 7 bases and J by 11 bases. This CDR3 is CSADGTRTSGYNEQYF. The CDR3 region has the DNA TGCAGCGCGGACGGGACCCGGACTAGCGGGTACAATGAGCAGTACTTC.

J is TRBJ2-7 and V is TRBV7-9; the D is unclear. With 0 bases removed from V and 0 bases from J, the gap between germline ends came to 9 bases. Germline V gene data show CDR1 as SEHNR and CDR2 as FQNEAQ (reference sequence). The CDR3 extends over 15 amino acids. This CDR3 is CASSLAIGNSYEQYF. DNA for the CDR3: TGTGCCAGCAGCTTAGCAATCGGAAACTCCTACGAGCAGTACTTC.

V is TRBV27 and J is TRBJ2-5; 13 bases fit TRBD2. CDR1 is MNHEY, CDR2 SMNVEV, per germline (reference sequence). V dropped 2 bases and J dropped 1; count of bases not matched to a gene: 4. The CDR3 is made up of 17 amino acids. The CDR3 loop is CASSLTGLAGAQETQYF. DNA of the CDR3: TGTGCCAGCAGTTTAACCGGACTAGCGGGAGCCCAAGAGACCCAGTACTTC.

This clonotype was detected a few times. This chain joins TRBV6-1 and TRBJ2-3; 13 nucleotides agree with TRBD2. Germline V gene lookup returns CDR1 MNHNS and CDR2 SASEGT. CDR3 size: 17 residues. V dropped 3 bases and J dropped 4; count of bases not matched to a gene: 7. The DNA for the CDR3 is TGTGCCAGCAGTGATCATGGACTAGCGGGAGAAGCAGATACGCAGTATTTT. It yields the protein CASSDHGLAGEADTQYF.

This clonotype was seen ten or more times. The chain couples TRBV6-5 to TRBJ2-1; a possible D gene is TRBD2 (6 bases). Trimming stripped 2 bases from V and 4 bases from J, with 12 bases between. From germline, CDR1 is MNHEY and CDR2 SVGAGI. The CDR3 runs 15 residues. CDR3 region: CASSYTGVFYNEQFF. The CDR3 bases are TGTGCCAGCAGTTACACGGGGGTTTTTTACAATGAGCAGTTCTTC.

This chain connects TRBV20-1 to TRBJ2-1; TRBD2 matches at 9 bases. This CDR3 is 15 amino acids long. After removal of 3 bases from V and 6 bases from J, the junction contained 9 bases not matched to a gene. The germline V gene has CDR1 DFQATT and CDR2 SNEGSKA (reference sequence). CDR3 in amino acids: CSASVASGVRNEQFF. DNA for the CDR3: TGCAGTGCTAGTGTTGCTAGCGGGGTACGCAATGAGCAGTTCTTC.

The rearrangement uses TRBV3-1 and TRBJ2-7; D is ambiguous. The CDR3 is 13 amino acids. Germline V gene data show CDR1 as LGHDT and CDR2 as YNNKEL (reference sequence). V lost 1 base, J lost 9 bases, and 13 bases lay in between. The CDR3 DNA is TGTGCCAGCAGCCAAGTGGCCGGTATCGGGCAGTACTTC. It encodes CASSQVAGIGQYF.

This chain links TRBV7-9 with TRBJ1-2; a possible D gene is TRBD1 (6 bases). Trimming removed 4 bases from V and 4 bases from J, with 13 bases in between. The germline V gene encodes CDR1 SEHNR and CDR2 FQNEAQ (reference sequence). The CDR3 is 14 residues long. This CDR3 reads CASSSHRDPYGYTF. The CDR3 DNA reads TGTGCCAGCAGCTCACACAGGGATCCCTATGGCTACACCTTC.

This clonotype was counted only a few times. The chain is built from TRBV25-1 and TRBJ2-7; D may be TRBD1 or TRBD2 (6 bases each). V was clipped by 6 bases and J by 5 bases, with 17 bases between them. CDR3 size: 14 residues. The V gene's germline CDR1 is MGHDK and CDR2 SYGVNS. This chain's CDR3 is CASRGGGQIHEQYF. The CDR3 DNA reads TGTGCCAGCAGGGGAGGAGGACAGATCCACGAGCAGTACTTC.

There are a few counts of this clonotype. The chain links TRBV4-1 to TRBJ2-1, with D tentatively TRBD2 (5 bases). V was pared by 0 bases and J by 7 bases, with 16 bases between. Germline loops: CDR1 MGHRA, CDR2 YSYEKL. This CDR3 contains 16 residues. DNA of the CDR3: TGCGCCAGCAGCCAAGATGGGAGTCGCAGGTGGAATGAGCAGTTCTTC. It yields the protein CASSQDGSRRWNEQFF.

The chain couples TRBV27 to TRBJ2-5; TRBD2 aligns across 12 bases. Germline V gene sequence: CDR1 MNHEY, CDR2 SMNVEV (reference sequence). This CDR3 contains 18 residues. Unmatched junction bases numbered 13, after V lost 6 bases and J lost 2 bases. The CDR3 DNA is TGTGCCAGCAGACGACTAGCGGGAGATCCCGCTCCGCAAGAGACCCAGTACTTC. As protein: CASRRLAGDPAPQETQYF.

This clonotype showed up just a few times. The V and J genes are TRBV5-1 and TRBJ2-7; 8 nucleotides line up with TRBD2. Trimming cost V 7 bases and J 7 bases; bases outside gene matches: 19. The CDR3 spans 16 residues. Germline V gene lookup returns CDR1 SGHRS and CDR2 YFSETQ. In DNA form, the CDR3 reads TGCGCCAGCCGGAAACTTCCGGGACTAGGTATTGATGAGCAGTACTTC. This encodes CASRKLPGLGIDEQYF.

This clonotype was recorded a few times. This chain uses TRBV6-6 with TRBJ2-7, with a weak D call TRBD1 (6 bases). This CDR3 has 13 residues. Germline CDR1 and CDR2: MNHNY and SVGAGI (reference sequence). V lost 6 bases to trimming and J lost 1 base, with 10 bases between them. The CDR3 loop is CASRRQESYEQYF. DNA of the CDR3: TGTGCCAGCAGACGACAGGAGTCCTACGAGCAGTACTTC.

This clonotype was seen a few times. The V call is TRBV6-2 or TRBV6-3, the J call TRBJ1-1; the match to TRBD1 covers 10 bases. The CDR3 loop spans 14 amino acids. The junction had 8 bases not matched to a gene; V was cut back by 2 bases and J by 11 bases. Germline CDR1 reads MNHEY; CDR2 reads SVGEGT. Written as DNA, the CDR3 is TGTGCCAGCAGTTACCCGGGACAGGGGATAGTGGCTTTCTTT. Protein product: CASSYPGQGIVAFF.

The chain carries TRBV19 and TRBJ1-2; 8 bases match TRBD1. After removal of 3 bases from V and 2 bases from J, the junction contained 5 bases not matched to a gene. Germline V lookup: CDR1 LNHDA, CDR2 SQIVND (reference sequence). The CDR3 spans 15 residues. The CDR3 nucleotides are TGTGCCAGTAGTATCGACAGGGGCGAGAACTATGGCTACACCTTC. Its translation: CASSIDRGENYGYTF.

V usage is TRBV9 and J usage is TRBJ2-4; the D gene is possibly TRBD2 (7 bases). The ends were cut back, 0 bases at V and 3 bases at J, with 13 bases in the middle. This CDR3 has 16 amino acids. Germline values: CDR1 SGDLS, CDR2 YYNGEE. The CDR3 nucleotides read TGTGCCAGCAGCGTAGCTGAAGGGGGGGGCAAAAACATTCAGTACTTC. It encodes CASSVAEGGGKNIQYF.

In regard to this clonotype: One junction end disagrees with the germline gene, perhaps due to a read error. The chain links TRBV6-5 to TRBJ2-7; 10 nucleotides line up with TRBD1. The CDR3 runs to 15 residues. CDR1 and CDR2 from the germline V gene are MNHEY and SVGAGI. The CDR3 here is CAGSYRTGGNDEQYF. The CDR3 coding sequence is TGTGCCGGCAGTTACCGGACAGGGGGGAATGACGAGCAGTACTTC.

CDR3 in amino acids: CASSGPGGGSYNEQFF. CDR3 sequence (DNA): TGTGCCAGCAGTGGGCCAGGAGGTGGTTCCTACAATGAGCAGTTCTTC. This chain joins TRBV25-1 and TRBJ2-1, with D tentatively TRBD2 (5 bases). CDR3 size: 16 residues. Germline loops: CDR1 MGHDK, CDR2 SYGVNS. Trimming left V 4 bases short and J 1 base short, with 14 bases between. Using reference TRBV25-1 and TRBJ2-1 for the parts outside the CDR3, the full variable domain is EADIYQTPRYLVIGTGKKITLECSQTMGHDKMYWYQQDPGMELHLIHYSYGVNSTEKGDLSSESTVSRIRTEHFPLTLESARPSHTSQYLCASSGPGGGSYNEQFFGPGTRLTVL.

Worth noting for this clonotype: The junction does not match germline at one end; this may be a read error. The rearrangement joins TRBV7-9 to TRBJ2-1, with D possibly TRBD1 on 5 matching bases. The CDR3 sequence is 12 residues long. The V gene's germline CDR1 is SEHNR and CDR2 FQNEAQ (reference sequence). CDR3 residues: CTSSRDYNEQFF. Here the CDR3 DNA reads TGTACCAGCAGCAGGGACTACAATGAGCAGTTCTTC.

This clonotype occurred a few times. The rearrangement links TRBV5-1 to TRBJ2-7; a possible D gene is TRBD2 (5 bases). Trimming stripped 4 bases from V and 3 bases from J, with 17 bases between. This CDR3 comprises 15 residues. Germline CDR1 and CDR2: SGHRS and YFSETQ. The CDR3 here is CASSEVDGVLYEQYF. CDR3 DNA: TGCGCCAGCAGCGAGGTTGACGGGGTTCTCTACGAGCAGTACTTC. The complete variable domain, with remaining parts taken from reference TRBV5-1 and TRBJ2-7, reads KAGVTQTPRYLIKTRGQQVTLSCSPISGHRSVSWYQQTPGQGLQFLFEYFSETQRNKGNFPGRFSGRQFSNSRSEMNVSTLELGDSALYLCASSEVDGVLYEQYFGPGTRLTVT.

CDR3 coding DNA: TGCAGCGTTGAAGACCCCTCGGGAGTGGGCTACAATGAGCAGTACTTC. This encodes CSVEDPSGVGYNEQYF. The rearrangement links TRBV29-1 to TRBJ2-1; D may be TRBD2 (6 bases). The J call may be faulty, since TRBJ2-7 better matches the DNA end. The CDR3 sequence is 16 residues long. CDR1 and CDR2 (germline): SQVTM, ANQGSEA.

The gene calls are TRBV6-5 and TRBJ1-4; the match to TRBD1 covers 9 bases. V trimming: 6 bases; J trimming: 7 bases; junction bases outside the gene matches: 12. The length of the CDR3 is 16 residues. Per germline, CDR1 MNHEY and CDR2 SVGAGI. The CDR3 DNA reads TGTGCCAGCAGAGCAACAGGGGGCAGGGCGAGTGAAAAACTGTTTTTT. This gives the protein CASRATGGRASEKLFF.